One sample yielded the 8 T cell receptor beta chains listed below, sequenced in a study of T cell responses to AZD1222 COVID-19 vaccine. Method: immunoSEQ multiplex PCR; TCRdb's copy keeps in-frame clones and lacks some. The sample shows about 120,000 clones, almost 90% of them seen only once. The source material was peripheral blood, sampled on day 0 of AZD1222 vaccination. These receptors originate from an adult in good health.

The genes are TRBV10-3 and TRBJ1-2; TRBD1 is a possible D gene (5 bases). The CDR3 is 14 residues long. Germline CDR1 reads ENHRY; CDR2 reads SYGVKD. Trimming stripped 3 bases from V and 2 bases from J, with 10 bases between. CDR3 coding DNA: TGTGCCATCAGTGATGGGGGATTCAACTATGGCTACACCTTC. This translates into CAISDGGFNYGYTF.

This chain connects TRBV29-1 to TRBJ1-5; D is undetermined. V lost 4 bases, J lost 5 bases, and 9 bases lay in between. Germline V gene sequence: CDR1 SQVTM, CDR2 ANQGSEA. The CDR3 contains 12 residues. The CDR3 reads CSVGARDQPQHF. CDR3 DNA: TGCAGCGTTGGGGCCCGCGATCAGCCCCAGCATTTT.

This chain links TRBV5-1 with TRBJ1-3, with a weak D call TRBD1 (6 bases). The CDR3 totals 17 residues. Germline CDR1 reads SGHRS; CDR2 reads YFSETQ. The germline V and J ends were trimmed by 0 bases and 0 bases, with 13 bases remaining between them. CDR3 sequence reads: CASSLAGRGSSGNTIYF. The CDR3 DNA reads TGCGCCAGCAGCTTGGCGGGCAGGGGAAGCTCTGGAAACACCATATATTTT.

The CDR3 spells CASRGQRDYGYTF. In nucleotides, the CDR3 is TGTGCCAGCAGGGGTCAGAGGGACTATGGCTACACCTTC. The chain is built from TRBV6-5 and TRBJ1-2; no clear D. V dropped 6 bases and J dropped 3 bases, with 11 bases sitting between them. This CDR3 is built from 13 residues. From germline, CDR1 is MNHEY and CDR2 SVGAGI.

In this sample, this clone turned up once. V and J are TRBV5-6 and TRBJ1-4, with TRBD1 matching 11 bases. In germline, CDR1 is SGHDT, CDR2 YYEEEE. The CDR3 contains 15 residues. V trimming: 4 bases; J trimming: 8 bases; junction bases outside the gene matches: 7. CDR3 residues: CASSGLGQGDEKLFF. CDR3 DNA: TGTGCCAGCAGCGGGCTGGGACAGGGGGACGAAAAACTGTTTTTT.

The gene calls are TRBV10-3 and TRBJ2-7; 14 bases map to TRBD2. Germline V gene data show CDR1 as ENHRY and CDR2 as SYGVKD. Unmatched junction bases numbered 9, after V lost 6 bases and J lost 2 bases. This CDR3 is 17 amino acids long. CDR3 nucleotides: TGTGCCATCAGGAGGGGACTAGCGGGAGAGGGAACCTACGAGCAGTACTTC. Its translation is CAIRRGLAGEGTYEQYF.

The rearrangement links TRBV6-6 to TRBJ1-1, with unresolved D. The CDR3 has 13 residues. Trimming stripped 2 bases from V and 1 base from J, with 5 bases between. Germline V gene sequence: CDR1 MNHNY, CDR2 SVGAGI (reference sequence). For the CDR3, the DNA is TGTGCCAGCAGTTACGCGCGGAACACTGAAGCTTTCTTT. Its protein product is CASSYARNTEAFF.

V and J are TRBV6-1 and TRBJ1-2, with a weak D call TRBD1 (5 bases). V dropped 4 bases and J dropped 4 bases, with 19 bases sitting between them. This CDR3 has 16 residues. Germline assignment: CDR1 MNHNS and CDR2 SASEGT. The DNA of the CDR3 is TGTGCCAGCAGTGTATTATATCTGGGGGGGACCTATGGCTACACCTTC. Translation gives CASSVLYLGGTYGYTF.